The T cell receptor beta chain described here comes from a study of brain T cells in children with intractable seizures. The CDR3 is made up of 14 amino acids. The germline CDR1 and CDR2 sequences are SGHVS and FQNEAQ. Deletions cut 2 bases from V and 2 bases from J, with 7 bases between. The study, taken as a whole, reports: Clones missing pre-surgery may reflect undersampling of that blood sample. Viral specificity was inferred only from CDR3 similarity; HCMV serostatus was unknown.

With respect to this clone: The antigen remains unidentified.

Time point specified: blood from clinic visit 5 months post-surgery; TSC patient then seizure free. Only cases whose brain tissue showed the highest T cell transcript signatures were sequenced. Pre-surgery treatment included at least one anti-epileptic drug. Assay: immunoSEQ multiplex PCR; the TCRdb copy retains only in-frame clones and omits some. The top ten clones hold 4.5% to 7% of a sample with under 400,000 clones, over 90% of them seen once. The chain uses TRBV7-8 and TRBJ2-1, with D perhaps matching TRBD1 (5 bases). Sample: peripheral blood, taken roughly 5 months after surgery. This sequence was found in a boy under three years old with tuberous sclerosis and intractable seizures. The CDR3 reads CASSLKGPYNEQFF. In DNA, the CDR3 is TGTGCCAGCAGCTTAAAGGGGCCCTACAATGAGCAGTTCTTC.